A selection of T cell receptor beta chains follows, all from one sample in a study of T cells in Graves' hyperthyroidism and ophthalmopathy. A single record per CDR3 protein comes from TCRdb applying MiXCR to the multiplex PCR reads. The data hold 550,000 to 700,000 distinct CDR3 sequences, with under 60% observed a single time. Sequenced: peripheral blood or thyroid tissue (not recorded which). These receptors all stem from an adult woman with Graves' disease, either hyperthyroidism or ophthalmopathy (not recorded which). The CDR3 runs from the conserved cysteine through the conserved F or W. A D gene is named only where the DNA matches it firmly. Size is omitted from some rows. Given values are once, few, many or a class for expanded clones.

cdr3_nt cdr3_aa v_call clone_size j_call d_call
TGTGCCAGCTCCAAGGGGGGGCTAGTGGGAAACACTGAAGCTTTCTTT CASSKGGLVGNTEAFF TRBV12-3/TRBV12-4 NA TRBJ1-1 NA
TGTGCCAGCAGCCACCCCCTCAGGTACGAGCAGTACTTC CASSHPLRYEQYF TRBV7-9 NA TRBJ2-7 NA
TGCGCCAGCAAAGCTAGCACTGGGGCCAACGTCCTGACTTTC CASKASTGANVLTF TRBV5-1 NA TRBJ2-6 NA
TGTGCCAGCAGTAGTAATCGGTTCTCCTACGAGCAGTACTTC CASSSNRFSYEQYF TRBV7-2 many TRBJ2-7 NA
TGTGCCAGCAGCTCGGACAGGGGCTACGAGCAGTACTTC CASSSDRGYEQYF TRBV13 many TRBJ2-7 TRBD1
TGTGCCATCGGAGCGGGATCTGGGGCCAACGTCCTGACTTTC CAIGAGSGANVLTF TRBV10-3 NA TRBJ2-6 TRBD2
TGTGCCAGCAGCTCGCGTCTAACACCAGGGGGCCTTGAGACCCAGTACTTC CASSSRLTPGGLETQYF TRBV7-9 NA TRBJ2-5 TRBD1
TGTGCCAGCAGCCCAGGGGGACTAGCGGGCTGGGAGACCCAGTACTTC CASSPGGLAGWETQYF TRBV7-8 NA TRBJ2-5 TRBD2
TGTGCCAGCAGTGGGTTTACGGGAGGGCTTAGGAATGAGCAGTTCTTC CASSGFTGGLRNEQFF TRBV2 NA TRBJ2-1 TRBD2
TGTGCCAGCAGCCAATACGCCGGGGGTAATTCACCCCTCCACTTT CASSQYAGGNSPLHF TRBV14 many TRBJ1-6 NA
TGCAGTGCTAGAGGGATAGCGGGAAAACCCTACGAGCAGTACTTC CSARGIAGKPYEQYF TRBV20-1 many TRBJ2-7 TRBD2
TGTGCCAGCAGTTTACAGGGAGCTTCCCAAGAGACCCAGTACTTC CASSLQGASQETQYF TRBV2 NA TRBJ2-5 NA
TGCAGTGCAGGGGACAGGTTTCATGAGCAGTTCTTC CSAGDRFHEQFF TRBV20-1 NA TRBJ2-1 TRBD1
TGTGCCAGCTCACTAACGAGGGGGGGGGCGCCCCAGCATTTT CASSLTRGGAPQHF TRBV11-2 NA TRBJ1-5 NA
TGCGCCAGCAGCTTGGAGGTAGCGGGGAGCTACGAGCAGTACTTC CASSLEVAGSYEQYF TRBV5-1 many TRBJ2-7 TRBD2
TGTGCCAGCAGTTACGCCCTAGCGACCTACGAGCAGTACTTC CASSYALATYEQYF TRBV6-5 few TRBJ2-7 NA
TGCAGCGTTGCGAGGGACAGGGGTTACAATGAGCAGTTCTTC CSVARDRGYNEQFF TRBV29-1 NA TRBJ2-1 TRBD1
TGTGCCAGCAGCGTAGACTGGGCGGGGGAGACCCAGTACTTC CASSVDWAGETQYF TRBV9 few TRBJ2-5 NA
TGTGCCAGCAGTGCGGGTTACACTGAAGCTTTCTTT CASSAGYTEAFF TRBV27 many TRBJ1-1 NA
TGTGCCTGCGGGGGCAGTTCCGCGGGTCGGACCAACGTCCTGACTTTC CACGGSSAGRTNVLTF TRBV3-1 NA TRBJ2-6 NA
TGTGCCAGCAGCCAAAGTGTGTTCGGGGGGGGTGAAAAACTGTTTTTT CASSQSVFGGGEKLFF TRBV4-2 many TRBJ1-4 NA
TGTGCCAGCAGTTTATCGGCTGGGCGGCACTATGGCTACACCTTC CASSLSAGRHYGYTF TRBV25-1 NA TRBJ1-2 NA
TGTGCCAGCAGCCGAGTAGCGGGAGCGCAAGAGACCCAGTACTTC CASSRVAGAQETQYF TRBV28 NA TRBJ2-5 TRBD2
TGTGCCAGCAGCGTCGGGAATACGAACACCGGGGAGCTGTTTTTT CASSVGNTNTGELFF TRBV7-6 NA TRBJ2-2 NA
TGTGCCAGCAGTTTAGGGTCTTGGAACTATGGCTACACCTTC CASSLGSWNYGYTF TRBV12-3/TRBV12-4 NA TRBJ1-2 NA
TGCAGCGCCGGGACAGTGACCCGTGGTGGCTACACCTTC CSAGTVTRGGYTF TRBV29-1 NA TRBJ1-2 TRBD1
TGTGCCACCAGTGATTTGATCAGGAACTATGGCTACACCTTC CATSDLIRNYGYTF TRBV24-1 many TRBJ1-2 NA
TGTGCCATCAGTAGACAGGGGAGGATGAACACTGAAGCTTTCTTT CAISRQGRMNTEAFF TRBV10-3 NA TRBJ1-1 TRBD1
TGTGCCAGCAGTCAAGGGGGGGGAGGCCAAGGTCCTTTCTTT CASSQGGGGQGPFF TRBV12-3/TRBV12-4 NA TRBJ1-1 NA
TGTGCCAGCAGCTTAAGACAGGGAGGGTATACGCAGTACTTC CASSLRQGGYTQYF TRBV7-3 NA TRBJ2-7 NA
TGTGCCATCAACCCTGGGACAGGGCCGGCTGGCTACACCTTC CAINPGTGPAGYTF TRBV10-3 NA TRBJ1-2 TRBD1
TGTGCCACCAGCAGAGGGGCAGGGGGGAGCAATCAGCCCCAGCATTTT CATSRGAGGSNQPQHF TRBV15 NA TRBJ1-5 TRBD1
TGTGCCAGCAACTCGAGGGCAACTAATGAAAAACTGTTTTTT CASNSRATNEKLFF TRBV2 many TRBJ1-4 NA
TGTGCCATCAGTGCAGGGCAGGGAGTCTATGGCTACACCTTC CAISAGQGVYGYTF TRBV10-3 NA TRBJ1-2 NA
TGTGCCAGCAGTGAAGGGGCAGGGGGCACTGAAGCTTTCTTT CASSEGAGGTEAFF TRBV6-1 many TRBJ1-1 TRBD1
TGCAGCGTTATGGCGGGGCAGAACTATGGCTACACCTTC CSVMAGQNYGYTF TRBV29-1 many TRBJ1-2 NA
TGTGCCAGCAGCTTAGAGTCATCCGGAAGGGGTGGTGAAAAACTGTTTTTT CASSLESSGRGGEKLFF TRBV11-2 NA TRBJ1-4 NA
TGTGCCAGCAGCCCTCGGGAGGCCTATGGCGAAAAACTGTTTTTT CASSPREAYGEKLFF TRBV9 many TRBJ1-4 NA
TGTGCCAGCAGTTACTCGGCTCCCGGGACAGGGGGGAACTATGGCTACACCTTC CASSYSAPGTGGNYGYTF TRBV6-5 many TRBJ1-2 TRBD1
TGTGCCAGCTCACCAGACGGTCCTAAATACGAGCAGTACTTC CASSPDGPKYEQYF TRBV18 few TRBJ2-7 NA
TGTGCCTGCCCCGCACAGGGCAATCTCGACGAGCGGTACTTC CACPAQGNLDERYF TRBV30 NA TRBJ2-7 NA
TGTGCCAGCAGTTACTCTCGCAGTCCTATTCTCTCTGGAAACACCATATATTTT CASSYSRSPILSGNTIYF TRBV6-5 NA TRBJ1-3 NA
TGCAGCGTTGAAACTAGGGGGGAAAGCGAGCAGTACTTC CSVETRGESEQYF TRBV29-1 NA TRBJ2-7 NA
TGTGCCACCAGCAGACTGTCCCCGGGGGCTGGAAACACCATATATTTT CATSRLSPGAGNTIYF TRBV15 NA TRBJ1-3 NA
TGTGCCAGCAGCGTAGGGCAGGGTGGCTACACCTTC CASSVGQGGYTF TRBV9 NA TRBJ1-2 NA
TGTGCCTGGAGTCCCCAGGGCTACGAGCAGTACTTC CAWSPQGYEQYF TRBV30 NA TRBJ2-7 NA
TGTGCCAGCAGTGAAAGTGGCGGGAGTGGTGCCTACAATGAGCAGTTCTTC CASSESGGSGAYNEQFF TRBV2 NA TRBJ2-1 TRBD2
TGCAGTGCGCCGGGACAGGGTGGTCTTGGCTACACCTTC CSAPGQGGLGYTF TRBV20-1 NA TRBJ1-2 TRBD1
TGTGCCAGCAGCGTAGATGGACTAGATCTTGGGGAGACCCAGTACTTC CASSVDGLDLGETQYF TRBV13 NA TRBJ2-5 TRBD2